A single sample is the source of the 23 T cell receptor beta chains below, sequenced in a study of blood T cell repertoires in COVID-19. Here immunoSEQ multiplex PCR was the method, and the copy in TCRdb shows in-frame clones only, minus some. The sample shows about 270,000 clones, about 89% of them seen only once. Sequences were obtained from peripheral blood. These receptors all come from a man aged 50 or older with acute or convalescent COVID-19.

This chain links TRBV6-1 with TRBJ1-5; tentatively, D is TRBD1 (5 bases). Germline-derived CDR1 and CDR2 are MNHNS and SASEGT. The V end was cut by 4 bases, the J end by 4 bases, with 20 bases between. CDR3 size: 17 residues. CDR3 sequence: CASSADSWAEGNQPQHF. Here the CDR3 DNA reads TGTGCCAGCAGTGCCGACAGTTGGGCCGAAGGGAATCAGCCCCAGCATTTT.

The J gene is TRBJ1-6, the V gene TRBV2; 8 bases agree with TRBD1. This CDR3 spans 14 amino acids. Germline trimming cut 11 bases from V and 5 bases from J; bases unmatched to any gene: 8. Germline loops: CDR1 SNHLY, CDR2 FYNNEI. The CDR3 DNA reads as TGTGCCGGGGGCCGGGGACAGGATAATTCACCCCTCCACTTT. This sequence encodes CAGGRGQDNSPLHF.

V gene TRBV10-3 combines with J gene TRBJ2-5; 12 bases are shared with TRBD2. The V segment lost 10 bases and the J segment 3 bases; nucleotides outside the gene matches: 9. The CDR3 runs to 15 residues. The germline V gene encodes CDR1 ENHRY and CDR2 SYGVKD. The CDR3 bases are TGTGCCACCCGGGACCTAGCGGGGGGGAAAGAGACCCAGTACTTC. Translated: CATRDLAGGKETQYF.

CDR3 residues: CASSLGGGAGYNEQFF. The CDR3 DNA is TGCGCCAGCAGCTTGGGTGGGGGCGCAGGATACAATGAGCAGTTCTTC. The rearrangement links TRBV5-1 to TRBJ2-1; tentative D call: TRBD1 (6 bases). The CDR3 contains 16 residues. Germline V gives CDR1 SGHRS, CDR2 YFSETQ. Trimming removed 0 bases at V and 4 bases at J, with 14 bases between.

V usage is TRBV5-1 and J usage is TRBJ2-1; D perhaps matches TRBD1 (6 bases). Looked up from germline, CDR1 is SGHRS and CDR2 is YFSETQ. Between the trimmed V and J ends, which lost 2 bases and 4 bases, there was a span of 13 bases. The CDR3 is 15 residues long. DNA of the CDR3: TGCGCCAGCAGCTTAGATGGGGGCTTATACAATGAGCAGTTCTTC. Protein product: CASSLDGGLYNEQFF.

This clone occurred once. This sequence joins TRBV6-5 and TRBJ2-3, with 8 bases that match TRBD2. The CDR3 length is 14 residues. In germline, CDR1 is MNHEY, CDR2 SVGAGI. J lost 5 bases, V lost 7 bases, and 8 bases had no gene match. CDR3 region: CASKTGGGGDTQYF. DNA of the CDR3: TGTGCCAGCAAAACCGGGGGGGGCGGAGATACGCAGTATTTT.

The rearrangement uses TRBV18 and TRBJ1-6, with 12 bases fitting TRBD1. The CDR3 consists of 16 residues. Germline assignment: CDR1 KGHSH and CDR2 LQKENI. J lost 9 bases, V lost 3 bases, and 6 bases had no gene match. CDR3 amino acids: CASSPGTGGEGSPLHF. CDR3 nucleotides: TGTGCCAGCTCACCCGGGACAGGGGGCGAAGGTTCACCCCTCCACTTT.

This clone came up a few times. The chain has TRBV23-1 and TRBJ2-2; 16 bases map to TRBD2. TRBV23-1 qualifies as an ORF whose function is uncertain. V lost 8 bases, J lost 7 bases, and 19 bases stayed unmatched. This CDR3 has 20 amino acids. This chain's CDR3 is CASGKQGLAGGPAVVGELFF. The CDR3 nucleotides read TGCGCCAGCGGTAAGCAGGGACTAGCGGGGGGGCCGGCGGTGGTCGGGGAGCTGTTTTTT.

This clone was seen once. The chain couples TRBV9 to TRBJ2-5; perhaps TRBD1 as D (5 bases). Looked up from germline, CDR1 is SGDLS and CDR2 is YYNGEE. Trimming pared 0 bases from V and 5 bases from J, leaving 14 bases between. The CDR3 has 15 residues. This CDR3 reads CASSVGQGEGETQYF. The CDR3 DNA reads as TGTGCCAGCAGCGTAGGCCAGGGCGAAGGGGAGACCCAGTACTTC.

The V and J genes are TRBV21-1 and TRBJ2-1; the D call TRBD1 from the table was never checked on the DNA. TRBV21-1 represents a pseudogene. The CDR3 totals 16 residues. CDR3 in DNA: TGTGCCAGCAGCAAAGGTGGGCGTTCTCACTACAATGAGCAGTTCTTC. It codes for CASSKGGRSHYNEQFF.

The gene calls are TRBV27 and TRBJ1-1; no firm D call. Germline lookup yields CDR1 MNHEY and CDR2 SMNVEV (reference sequence). V was clipped by 4 bases and J by 0 bases, with 9 bases between them. The CDR3 is 14 residues long. CDR3 coding DNA: TGTGCCAGCAGTTCCTACTTAATGAACACTGAAGCTTTCTTT. Its protein is CASSSYLMNTEAFF.

The J gene is TRBJ2-1, the V gene TRBV27, with TRBD2 matching over 16 bases. The germline CDR1 and CDR2 sequences are MNHEY and SMNVEV (reference sequence). This CDR3 contains 17 residues. Trimming at V came to 8 bases and at J to 2 bases, leaving 6 bases not matched to a gene. CDR3 nucleotides: TGTGCCAGCGCGGGACTAGCGGGGGGGACGACCTACAATGAGCAGTTCTTC. It specifies CASAGLAGGTTYNEQFF.

J is TRBJ2-1 and V is TRBV11-3, with D perhaps matching TRBD2 (5 bases). Trimming shortened V by 5 bases and J by 10 bases, and 15 bases separated the two germline ends. The CDR3 contains 13 residues. Germline CDR1 is SGHNT and CDR2 is YENEEA. CDR3 coding DNA: TGTGCCAGCAGCCCCGGGAAGGCAACCGAGCAGTTCTTC. It codes for CASSPGKATEQFF.

V is TRBV19 and J is TRBJ2-2; TRBD2 is a possible D gene (5 bases). Germline loops: CDR1 LNHDA, CDR2 SQIVND (reference sequence). The CDR3 has 15 residues. Trimming shortened V by 5 bases and J by 6 bases, and 16 bases separated the two germline ends. The CDR3 DNA is TGTGCCAGTAGTGTCCGGGCCTCCGGGGCCGGGGAGCTGTTTTTT. Translated, it gives CASSVRASGAGELFF.

The V gene is TRBV14, the J gene TRBJ1-2; 7 bases line up with TRBD1. The J segment lost 0 bases and the V segment lost 4 bases, leaving 17 bases of the junction unmatched. The CDR3 is 19 residues long. Per germline, CDR1 SGHDN and CDR2 FVKESK. This chain's CDR3 is CASSPGRGLKDPSNYGYTF. In nucleotides, the CDR3 is TGTGCCAGCAGCCCAGGAAGGGGGCTCAAAGATCCTTCTAACTATGGCTACACCTTC.

This clone was observed a single time. The V call is TRBV7-9, the J call TRBJ1-4; 8 positions agree with TRBD1. The germline V gene has CDR1 SEHNR and CDR2 FQNEAQ (reference sequence). The CDR3 covers 15 residues. V gave up 5 bases and J gave up 5 bases; unmatched junction bases: 7. In DNA, the CDR3 is TGTGCCAGCAGCCAATGGGGGACAGGAAATGAAAAACTGTTTTTT. This gives the protein CASSQWGTGNEKLFF.

This clone was seen more than once but under ten times. V gene TRBV27 combines with J gene TRBJ2-2, with D perhaps matching TRBD1 (5 bases). Trimming cost V 7 bases and J 3 bases, with 12 bases left between them. This CDR3 comprises 14 residues. The germline CDR1 and CDR2 sequences are MNHEY and SMNVEV (reference sequence). CDR3 amino acids: CASTDLQDTGELFF. DNA of the CDR3: TGTGCCAGCACCGATCTACAGGACACCGGGGAGCTGTTTTTT.

CDR3 protein: CASSPSRRTGVYNEQFF. DNA for the CDR3: TGCGCCAGCAGCCCGTCTCGTAGGACAGGGGTCTACAATGAGCAGTTCTTC. The chain uses TRBV5-1 and TRBJ2-1, with 9 bases identical to TRBD1. The CDR3 runs to 17 residues. The V and J ends lost 4 bases and 3 bases, in that order; junction bases with no gene match: 11. Germline loops: CDR1 SGHRS, CDR2 YFSETQ.

The chain's CDR3 is CASSPEGAGVADTQYF. The CDR3 coding sequence is TGTGCCAGCAGCCCCGAGGGTGCGGGGGTAGCGGATACGCAGTATTTT. The J gene is TRBJ2-3, the V gene TRBV11-2, with TRBD2 matching over 7 bases. V was pared by 5 bases and J by 6 bases, with 14 bases of the junction left unmatched. Germline V CDR1 and CDR2: SGHAT, FQNNGV. This CDR3 has 16 amino acids.

The rearrangement uses TRBV18 and TRBJ2-7; 11 nucleotides line up with TRBD1. The CDR3 is 14 amino acids. V dropped 3 bases and J dropped 4; count of bases not matched to a gene: 2. Germline V CDR1 and CDR2: KGHSH, LQKENI. The CDR3 spells CASSPGQGAYEQYF. The CDR3 nucleotides read TGTGCCAGCTCACCTGGACAGGGGGCTTACGAGCAGTACTTC.

The chain carries TRBV5-4 and TRBJ1-3; tentative D call: TRBD1 (6 bases). Between the trimmed V and J ends, which lost 4 bases and 4 bases, there was a span of 18 bases. The CDR3 length is 16 residues. The V gene's germline CDR1 is SGHNT and CDR2 YYREEE (reference sequence). The chain's CDR3 is CASSARQANQGNTIYF. In nucleotides, the CDR3 is TGTGCCAGCAGCGCAAGACAGGCTAATCAAGGAAACACCATATATTTT.

Notes on this clone: Different DNA sequences within this sample yield the same CDR3. The chain combines TRBV11-3 with TRBJ2-2; D gene ambiguous. There are 14 residues in the CDR3. In germline, CDR1 is SGHNT, CDR2 YENEEA. V was trimmed by 1 base and J by 2 bases, leaving 5 bases between them. CDR3 residues: CASSLAQNTGELFF. CDR3 sequence (DNA): TGTGCCAGCAGCTTAGCCCAAAACACCGGGGAGCTGTTTTTT. Full variable domain (rest looked up from reference TRBV11-3 and TRBJ2-2): EAGVVQSPRYKIIEKKQPVAFWCNPISGHNTLYWYLQNLGQGPELLIRYENEEAVDDSQLPKDRFSAERLKGVDSTLKIQPAELGDSAVYLCASSLAQNTGELFFGEGSRLTVL.

CDR3: CASLRRGRGHGYTF. DNA of the CDR3: TGTGCCAGCTTACGGCGGGGCAGGGGGCATGGCTACACCTTC. The chain has TRBV6-5 and TRBJ1-2, with TRBD1 identical over 8 bases. V lost 8 bases and J lost 6; bases outside the gene matches: 11. This CDR3 has 14 amino acids. Per the germline V gene, CDR1 is MNHEY and CDR2 is SVGAGI.